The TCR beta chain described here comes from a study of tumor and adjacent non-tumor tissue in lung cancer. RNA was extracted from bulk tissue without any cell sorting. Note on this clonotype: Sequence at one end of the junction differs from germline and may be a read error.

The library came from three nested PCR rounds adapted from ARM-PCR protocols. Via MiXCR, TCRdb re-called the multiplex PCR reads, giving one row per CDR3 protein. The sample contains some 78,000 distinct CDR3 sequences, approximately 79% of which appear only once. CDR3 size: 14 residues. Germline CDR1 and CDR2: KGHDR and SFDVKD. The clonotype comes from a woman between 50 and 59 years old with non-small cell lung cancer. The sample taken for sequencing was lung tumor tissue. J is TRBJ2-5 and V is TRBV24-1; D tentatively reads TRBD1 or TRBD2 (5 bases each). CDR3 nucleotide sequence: TGTGCCACCAGTAATGTCCGGGACCAAGAGACCCAATACTTC. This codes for CATSNVRDQETQYF.